The 26 T cell receptor beta chains listed next were all sequenced from one sample in a study of T cell responses to AZD1222 COVID-19 vaccine. The method was immunoSEQ multiplex PCR; TCRdb's version includes in-frame clones alone and lacks a portion of them. The sample carries 90,000 or so clones, roughly nine tenths recorded once. The starting material was peripheral blood, obtained 28 days after the second AZD1222 dose. The receptor set was obtained from an adult who received the AZD1222 COVID-19 vaccine.

This chain uses TRBV3-1 (or the pseudogene TRBV3-2) with TRBJ2-2; a possible D gene is TRBD1 (6 bases). Per the germline V gene, CDR1 is LGHDT and CDR2 is YNNKEL (reference sequence). The CDR3 loop spans 15 amino acids. Trimming removed 6 bases at V and 1 base at J, with 12 bases between. This CDR3 reads CASRSGQRNTGELFF. CDR3 DNA sequence: TGTGCCAGCAGATCAGGACAGAGGAACACCGGGGAGCTGTTTTTT.

V is TRBV27 and J is TRBJ2-7; no firm D call. In germline, CDR1 is MNHEY, CDR2 SMNVEV (reference sequence). This CDR3 is built from 15 residues. The V end lost 2 bases, the J end lost 2 bases, and 13 bases lay between the germline ends. The DNA of the CDR3 is TGTGCCAGCAGTTTAAGGGCACGACTTGCCTACGAGCAGTACTTC. This gives the protein CASSLRARLAYEQYF.

This chain links TRBV5-4 with TRBJ2-3, with 10 bases aligning to TRBD1. CDR3 length: 14 amino acids. V shed 4 bases, J shed 1 base, and the junction held 0 bases outside the gene matches. The germline V gene encodes CDR1 SGHNT and CDR2 YYREEE (reference sequence). In DNA, the CDR3 is TGTGCCAGCAGCGGGACAGGGGGCACAGATACGCAGTATTTT. Encoded protein: CASSGTGGTDTQYF.

This chain connects TRBV5-6 to TRBJ1-4, with TRBD1 identical over 7 bases. The CDR3 sequence is 13 residues long. With V trimmed by 4 bases and J by 7 bases, 4 bases remained unmatched. The germline gives CDR1 SGHDT, CDR2 YYEEEE. This chain's CDR3 is CASSAGQVEKLFF. The CDR3 coding sequence is TGTGCCAGCAGCGCAGGACAGGTTGAAAAACTGTTTTTT.

This chain links TRBV5-5 with TRBJ2-3, with D uncertain. V was pared by 1 base and J by 2 bases, with 8 bases between. The CDR3 is 14 amino acids. Germline CDR1 SGHKS, CDR2 YYEKEE (reference sequence). CDR3 in DNA: TGTGCCAGCAGCTTGTCCGGGCCCACAGATACGCAGTATTTT. Translated: CASSLSGPTDTQYF.

The chain couples TRBV5-1 to TRBJ2-5; D is uncertain. This CDR3 is 14 amino acids long. V lost 4 bases and J lost 1, with 11 bases in between. CDR1 is SGHRS, CDR2 YFSETQ, per germline. CDR3 in amino acids: CASSPSWVQETQYF. CDR3 DNA sequence: TGCGCCAGCAGCCCGTCGTGGGTCCAAGAGACCCAGTACTTC.

The chain has TRBV5-1 and TRBJ2-2; D is uncertain. V was cut by 5 bases and J by 2 bases, with 7 bases left in between. CDR3 length: 13 residues. The germline V gene encodes CDR1 SGHRS and CDR2 YFSETQ. CDR3 DNA sequence: TGCGCCAGCAGGCGACCTAACACCGGGGAGCTGTTTTTT. This gives the protein CASRRPNTGELFF.

The gene calls are TRBV12-3 or TRBV12-4 and TRBJ1-1, with a tentative D call TRBD1 (5 bases). V dropped 6 bases and J dropped 1 base, with 9 bases sitting between them. This CDR3 has 13 residues. The CDR3 sequence: CASRSQGNTEAFF. CDR3 nucleotide sequence: TGTGCCAGCAGGAGTCAGGGGAACACTGAAGCTTTCTTT.

The V call is TRBV10-1, the J call TRBJ1-6; D uncertain. From germline, CDR1 is WNHNN and CDR2 SYGVQD (reference sequence). CDR3 size: 14 residues. V lost 0 bases and J 6 bases, leaving 6 bases between the germline ends. As DNA, the CDR3 is TGCGCCAGCAGTGAGTCTACAGTTAATTCACCCCTCCACTTT. Translation gives CASSESTVNSPLHF.

J is TRBJ2-5 and V is TRBV6-5; 8 bases line up with TRBD1. There are 15 residues in the CDR3. The ends lost 0 bases at V and 4 bases at J; junction bases unmatched: 4. The germline CDR1 and CDR2 sequences are MNHEY and SVGAGI. The CDR3 DNA is TGTGCCAGCAGTTACTCGGCAGGGGGCGTAGAGACCCAGTACTTC. This gives the protein CASSYSAGGVETQYF.

The chain carries TRBV11-2 and TRBJ1-5; 7 bases are a match to TRBD1. V shed 5 bases, J shed 1 base, and the junction held 5 bases outside the gene matches. Looked up from germline, CDR1 is SGHAT and CDR2 is FQNNGV. The CDR3 totals 15 residues. CDR3 loop: CASSQGGTSNQPQHF. CDR3 bases: TGTGCCAGCAGCCAGGGGGGGACAAGCAATCAGCCCCAGCATTTT.

This chain connects TRBV6-1 to TRBJ1-2; D not resolved. The CDR3 contains 15 residues. Germline loops: CDR1 MNHNS, CDR2 SASEGT. Deletions cut 0 bases from V and 4 bases from J, with 12 bases between. The CDR3 here is CASSEANIHSYGYTF. CDR3 in DNA: TGTGCCAGCAGTGAAGCGAATATTCACAGCTATGGCTACACCTTC.

This rearrangement joins TRBV7-8 to TRBJ1-2; unclear D gene. Per germline, CDR1 SGHVS and CDR2 FQNEAQ. V was shortened by 5 bases and J by 5 bases, with 9 bases between the two germline ends. The length of the CDR3 is 12 residues. CDR3 nucleotide sequence: TGTGCCAGCAGCCCCGGCCCTTATGGCTACACCTTC. It specifies CASSPGPYGYTF.

The V and J genes are TRBV5-1 and TRBJ2-1; D unresolved. CDR3 length: 14 residues. V was shortened by 6 bases and J by 4 bases, with 14 bases between the two germline ends. The germline V gene has CDR1 SGHRS and CDR2 YFSETQ. The CDR3 region is CASTGPTLYNEQFF. The CDR3 coding sequence is TGCGCCAGCACCGGCCCCACGCTTTACAATGAGCAGTTCTTC.

In nucleotides, the CDR3 is TGTGCCAGCTCTCGATCTGGGAACACTGAAGCTTTCTTT. As protein: CASSRSGNTEAFF. The V and J genes are TRBV18 and TRBJ1-1; D call uncertain. Trimming shortened V by 6 bases and J by 1 base, and 9 bases separated the two germline ends. In germline, CDR1 is KGHSH, CDR2 LQKENI. There are 13 residues in the CDR3.

This clone is a singleton in its sample. The genes are TRBV28 and TRBJ1-2, with D maybe TRBD1 (5 bases). Per germline, CDR1 MDHEN and CDR2 SYDVKM. This CDR3 has 15 residues. With 3 bases removed from V and 3 bases from J, the gap between germline ends came to 14 bases. CDR3: CASSFRGADYYGYTF. CDR3 coding DNA: TGTGCCAGCAGTTTCAGAGGGGCAGATTACTATGGCTACACCTTC.

The rearrangement uses TRBV14 and TRBJ2-7; TRBD1 aligns across 7 bases. With V trimmed by 4 bases and J by 6 bases, 12 bases remained unmatched. CDR1 and CDR2 from the germline V gene are SGHDN and FVKESK. The CDR3 has 15 residues. The CDR3 protein is CASSPRTGWALEQYV. The CDR3 DNA reads TGTGCCAGCAGCCCCCGGACAGGTTGGGCCCTCGAGCAGTACGTC.

This chain links TRBV9 with TRBJ1-2, with D unclear. This CDR3 has 14 residues. V lost 0 bases, J lost 4 bases, and 10 bases lay in between. The germline V gene encodes CDR1 SGDLS and CDR2 YYNGEE. In nucleotides, the CDR3 is TGTGCCAGCAGCGTAGAGGCAGGATCCTATGGCTACACCTTC. Protein sequence: CASSVEAGSYGYTF.

The rearrangement joins TRBV5-4 to TRBJ2-5, with 8 bases identical to TRBD2. CDR3 size: 16 residues. V trimming: 4 bases; J trimming: 1 base; junction bases outside the gene matches: 9. Germline V gene sequence: CDR1 SGHNT, CDR2 YYREEE (reference sequence). The CDR3 spells CASSGLPGGLQETQYF. As DNA, the CDR3 is TGTGCCAGCAGCGGTTTACCGGGGGGGCTCCAAGAGACCCAGTACTTC.

The chain uses TRBV28 and TRBJ1-1; D is perhaps TRBD1 (6 bases). Between the trimmed V and J ends, which lost 3 bases and 0 bases, there was a span of 8 bases. The CDR3 runs to 14 residues. CDR1 is MDHEN, CDR2 SYDVKM, per germline. This CDR3 reads CASSFRGMNTEAFF. The CDR3 DNA is TGTGCCAGCAGTTTTAGGGGGATGAACACTGAAGCTTTCTTT.

The genes are TRBV10-2 and TRBJ2-7; 8 bases are a match to TRBD2. After removal of 3 bases from V and 5 bases from J, the junction contained 6 bases not matched to a gene. CDR3 length: 14 residues. Looked up from germline, CDR1 is WSHSY and CDR2 is SAAADI. CDR3 sequence reads: CASSDSRGANEQYV. In nucleotides, the CDR3 is TGCGCCAGCAGTGATTCGCGGGGGGCTAACGAGCAGTACGTC.

The DNA for the CDR3 is TGTGCCAGCAGACCAGTCTCCCCACCCTACAATGAGCAGTTCTTC. It codes for CASRPVSPPYNEQFF. This chain joins TRBV7-9 and TRBJ2-1; D gene ambiguous. With 6 bases removed from V and 2 bases from J, the gap between germline ends came to 14 bases. The CDR3 totals 15 residues. Per germline, CDR1 SEHNR and CDR2 FQNEAQ (reference sequence).

The V and J genes are TRBV9 and TRBJ1-1; D is perhaps TRBD1 (5 bases). Between the trimmed V and J ends, which lost 2 bases and 1 base, there was a span of 9 bases. This CDR3 is 14 amino acids long. From germline, CDR1 is SGDLS and CDR2 YYNGEE. CDR3 nucleotide sequence: TGTGCCAGCAGCGTCCAGGGAGGGAACACTGAAGCTTTCTTT. It translates to CASSVQGGNTEAFF.

This chain connects TRBV11-1 to TRBJ1-1; tentative D call: TRBD1 (6 bases). Per the germline V gene, CDR1 is SGHAT and CDR2 is FQDESV (reference sequence). The CDR3 runs to 13 residues. Trimming shortened V by 5 bases and J by 11 bases, and 18 bases separated the two germline ends. CDR3 residues: CASSNRERYEAFF. The DNA of the CDR3 is TGTGCCAGCAGCAACAGGGAGAGGTATGAGGCTTTCTTT.

The CDR3 loop is CASRGRIMGTGELFF. DNA of the CDR3: TGTGCCAGCAGAGGGAGGATAATGGGGACCGGGGAGCTGTTTTTT. The chain recombines TRBV2 with TRBJ2-2, with D maybe TRBD2 (6 bases). The CDR3 runs to 15 residues. V was pared by 6 bases and J by 5 bases, with 16 bases between. Germline V gene sequence: CDR1 SNHLY, CDR2 FYNNEI.

Concerning this clone: One end of the junction fails to match germline, which may point to a read error. The chain links TRBV5-8 to TRBJ2-3; 11 bases agree with TRBD1. CDR1 and CDR2 (germline): SGHTS, YDEGEE. The CDR3 contains 14 residues. CDR3 region: CASSLGWRTGGVPF. The CDR3 DNA sequence: TGTGCCAGCAGCTTGGGGTGGCGGACAGGGGGCGTTCCTTTT.